This entry lists 15 T cell receptor beta chains sequenced from one sample in a study of cytomegalovirus exposure and HLA in healthy donors. Amplification used 60 Vbeta primers and 13 Jbeta primers. Sequenced by immunoSEQ multiplex PCR; TCRdb stores in-frame clones only, minus some. The sample has some 140,000 clones, 60% to 75% seen once. The sequencing sample was made of PBMCs. The origin of the receptors is a human donor in good health.

The rearrangement links TRBV5-1 to TRBJ2-3; 10 bases are shared with TRBD1. Germline CDR1 reads SGHRS; CDR2 reads YFSETQ. J was trimmed by 1 base and V by 3 bases; bases with no gene match: 2. The CDR3 loop spans 15 amino acids. The CDR3: CASSSGQGGTDTQYF. The CDR3 DNA reads TGCGCCAGCAGCTCCGGACAGGGGGGCACAGATACGCAGTATTTT. Drawing the rest from reference TRBV5-1 and TRBJ2-3, the complete variable domain is KAGVTQTPRYLIKTRGQQVTLSCSPISGHRSVSWYQQTPGQGLQFLFEYFSETQRNKGNFPGRFSGRQFSNSRSEMNVSTLELGDSALYLCASSSGQGGTDTQYFGPGTRLTVL.

The chain recombines TRBV28 with TRBJ1-5, with a tentative D call TRBD1 (6 bases). Trimming shortened V by 6 bases and J by 3 bases, and 12 bases separated the two germline ends. The CDR3 runs 14 residues. CDR1 and CDR2 from the germline V gene are MDHEN and SYDVKM. The CDR3 protein is CASSPGGPNQPQHF. The CDR3 region has the DNA TGTGCCAGCAGCCCGGGGGGGCCCAATCAGCCCCAGCATTTT.

This clone has more than one count but fewer than ten. The chain links TRBV5-4 to TRBJ2-7; 8 bases are shared with TRBD1. The CDR3 loop spans 13 amino acids. Looked up from germline, CDR1 is SGHNT and CDR2 is YYREEE (reference sequence). V shed 4 bases and J 6 bases; nucleotides not matched to a gene: 6. The CDR3 nucleotides are TGTGCCAGCAGCACGGACAGGGTGGGCGAGCAGTACTTC. Its translation is CASSTDRVGEQYF.

The chain combines TRBV19 with TRBJ1-1; 8 bases are shared with TRBD1. Germline CDR1 reads LNHDA; CDR2 reads SQIVND (reference sequence). V lost 7 bases to trimming and J lost 6 bases; unmatched junction nucleotides: 7. The CDR3 is 13 residues long. DNA for the CDR3: TGTGCCAGTAAGAACAGGGGGTTCGCTGAAGCTTTCTTT. Translation: CASKNRGFAEAFF.

V usage is TRBV5-1 and J usage is TRBJ2-7; D call uncertain. The CDR3 covers 14 residues. V lost 0 bases to trimming and J lost 3 bases, with 10 bases between them. CDR1 and CDR2 from the germline V gene are SGHRS and YFSETQ. Here the CDR3 reads CASSLAPTNYEQYF. The CDR3 DNA sequence: TGCGCCAGCAGCTTGGCCCCCACAAACTACGAGCAGTACTTC.

The rearrangement links TRBV6-4 to TRBJ1-1; 10 bases align to TRBD1. CDR3 length: 14 residues. Germline-derived CDR1 and CDR2 are MRHNA and SNTAGT. Trimming cost V 6 bases and J 5 bases; bases outside gene matches: 6. CDR3 sequence: CASRRQGANTEAFF. CDR3 in DNA: TGTGCCAGCAGAAGACAGGGGGCGAATACTGAAGCTTTCTTT.

V is TRBV28 and J is TRBJ2-5, with 7 nucleotides matching TRBD2. The end of the DNA is better explained by TRBJ2-7, so the J call may be wrong. The germline gives CDR1 MDHEN, CDR2 SYDVKM. The CDR3 contains 15 residues. The CDR3 DNA sequence: TGTGCCAGCAGTTCACCCGGGGGGTTATCCTACGAGCAGTACTTC. Amino acids: CASSSPGGLSYEQYF.

This chain's CDR3 is CASSLPPHSTSSYEQYF. In DNA, the CDR3 is TGTGCCAGCAGTTTACCCCCCCACAGCACAAGCTCCTACGAGCAGTACTTC. The gene calls are TRBV28 and TRBJ2-7, with unresolved D. Per germline, CDR1 MDHEN and CDR2 SYDVKM. This CDR3 is built from 17 residues. With 2 bases removed from V and 0 bases from J, the gap between germline ends came to 17 bases.

The chain links TRBV19 to TRBJ2-2, with 8 nucleotides matching TRBD2. The germline CDR1 and CDR2 sequences are LNHDA and SQIVND (reference sequence). V shed 4 bases, J shed 4 bases, and the junction held 8 bases outside the gene matches. This CDR3 is built from 16 residues. For the CDR3, the DNA is TGTGCCAGTAGTACACGAGCGGGAGTAGTCACCGGGGAGCTGTTTTTT. This encodes CASSTRAGVVTGELFF.

This chain connects TRBV4-1 to TRBJ2-7; a possible D gene is TRBD1 (6 bases). Germline CDR1 MGHRA, CDR2 YSYEKL. V lost 0 bases, J lost 4 bases, and 13 bases lay in between. The CDR3 runs to 15 residues. In DNA, the CDR3 is TGCGCCAGCAGCCAAGATCAGGGGAGTAGATACGAGCAGTACTTC. It is translated as CASSQDQGSRYEQYF.

The chain links TRBV28 to TRBJ2-7; D may be TRBD2 (7 bases). Looked up from germline, CDR1 is MDHEN and CDR2 is SYDVKM. V lost 7 bases and J lost 4, with 17 bases in between. The CDR3 is 14 residues long. The CDR3 DNA reads as TGTGCCAGCAACCAACATAGGGGGGGATACGAGCAGTACTTC. Its protein is CASNQHRGGYEQYF.

V gene TRBV11-3 combines with J gene TRBJ1-1, with D possibly being TRBD1 (5 bases). The CDR3 extends over 13 amino acids. Trimming removed 5 bases from V and 2 bases from J, with 9 bases in between. Germline lookup yields CDR1 SGHNT and CDR2 YENEEA. CDR3 region: CASSPGQNTEAFF. The CDR3 DNA reads TGTGCCAGCAGCCCAGGACAAAACACTGAAGCTTTCTTT.

This clone came up a few times. The rearrangement links TRBV10-1 to TRBJ2-5; 7 bases are shared with TRBD1. Germline loops: CDR1 WNHNN, CDR2 SYGVQD (reference sequence). The CDR3 is 15 residues long. The trim removed 0 bases at V and 4 bases at J, leaving 5 bases unmatched. The CDR3 loop is CASSESSTGTETQYF. DNA for the CDR3: TGCGCCAGCAGTGAGTCTTCGACAGGGACAGAGACCCAGTACTTC.

The chain recombines TRBV7-2 with TRBJ2-1; 10 bases fit TRBD2. There are 15 residues in the CDR3. Trimming took 4 bases from V and 3 from J; bases not matched to a gene: 3. CDR1 and CDR2 (germline): SGHTA, FQGNSA. The CDR3: CASSSTSGDYNEQFF. DNA of the CDR3: TGTGCCAGCAGCTCTACTAGCGGGGACTACAATGAGCAGTTCTTC. Looking up the rest from reference TRBV7-2 and TRBJ2-1 gives the full variable domain: GAGVSQSPSNKVTEKGKDVELRCDPISGHTALYWYRQSLGQGLEFLIYFQGNSAPDKSGLPSDRFSAERTGGSVSTLTIQRTQQEDSAVYLCASSSTSGDYNEQFFGPGTRLTVL.

This chain joins TRBV5-1 and TRBJ2-3; 7 positions agree with TRBD2. Trimming removed 4 bases from V and 0 bases from J; junction bases left unmatched: 5. This CDR3 contains 15 residues. CDR1 is SGHRS, CDR2 YFSETQ, per germline. The CDR3 bases are TGCGCCAGCAGCGCTAGCGGCACAAGCACAGATACGCAGTATTTT. This translates into CASSASGTSTDTQYF.